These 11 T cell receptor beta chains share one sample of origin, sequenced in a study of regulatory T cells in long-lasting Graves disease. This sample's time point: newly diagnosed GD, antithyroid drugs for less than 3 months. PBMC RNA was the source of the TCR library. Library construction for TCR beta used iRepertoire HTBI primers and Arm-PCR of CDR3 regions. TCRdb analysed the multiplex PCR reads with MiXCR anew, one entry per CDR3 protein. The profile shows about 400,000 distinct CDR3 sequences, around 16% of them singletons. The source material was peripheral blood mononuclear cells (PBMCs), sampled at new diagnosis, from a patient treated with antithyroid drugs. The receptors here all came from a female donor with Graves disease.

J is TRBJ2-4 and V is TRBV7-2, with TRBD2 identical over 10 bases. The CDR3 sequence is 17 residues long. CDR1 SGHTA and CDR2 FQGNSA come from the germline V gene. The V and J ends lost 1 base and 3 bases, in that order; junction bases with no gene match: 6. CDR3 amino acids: CASSLGTSGSDKNIQYF. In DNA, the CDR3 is TGTGCCAGCAGCTTAGGGACTAGCGGTTCGGACAAAAACATTCAGTACTTC. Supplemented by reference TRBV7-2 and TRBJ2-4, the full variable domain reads GAGVSQSPSNKVTEKGKDVELRCDPISGHTALYWYRQSLGQGLEFLIYFQGNSAPDKSGLPSDRFSAERTGGSVSTLTIQRTQQEDSAVYLCASSLGTSGSDKNIQYFGAGTRLSVL.

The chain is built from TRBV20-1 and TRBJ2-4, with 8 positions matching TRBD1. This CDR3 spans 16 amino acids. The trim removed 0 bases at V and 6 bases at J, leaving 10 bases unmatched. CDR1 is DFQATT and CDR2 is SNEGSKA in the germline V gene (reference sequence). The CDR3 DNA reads TGCAGTGCTAGAGATCTTAGACAGGGGATATTAAACATTCAGTACTTC. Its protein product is CSARDLRQGILNIQYF.

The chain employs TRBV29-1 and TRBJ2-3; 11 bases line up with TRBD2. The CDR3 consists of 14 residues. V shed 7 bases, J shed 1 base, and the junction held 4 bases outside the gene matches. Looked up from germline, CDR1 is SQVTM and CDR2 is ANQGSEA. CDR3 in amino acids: CSGTLAGGTDTQYF. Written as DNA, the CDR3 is TGCAGCGGAACACTAGCGGGGGGCACAGATACGCAGTATTTT.

CDR3 loop: CASNGRLAGDQETQYF. CDR3 bases: TGTGCCAGCAATGGGAGGCTAGCGGGAGACCAAGAGACCCAGTACTTC. V and J are TRBV3-1 and TRBJ2-5; TRBD2 aligns across 10 bases. This CDR3 spans 16 amino acids. Germline-derived CDR1 and CDR2 are LGHDT and YNNKEL (reference sequence). With 7 bases clipped from V and 0 bases from J, the junction kept 8 bases outside the gene matches.

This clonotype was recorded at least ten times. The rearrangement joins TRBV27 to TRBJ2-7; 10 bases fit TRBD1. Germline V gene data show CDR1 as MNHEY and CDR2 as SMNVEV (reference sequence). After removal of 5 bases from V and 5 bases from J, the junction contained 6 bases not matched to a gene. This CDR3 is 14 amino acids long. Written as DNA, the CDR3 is TGTGCCAGCAGTCCCCGGGGACAGGGGAACGAGCAGTACTTC. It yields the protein CASSPRGQGNEQYF.

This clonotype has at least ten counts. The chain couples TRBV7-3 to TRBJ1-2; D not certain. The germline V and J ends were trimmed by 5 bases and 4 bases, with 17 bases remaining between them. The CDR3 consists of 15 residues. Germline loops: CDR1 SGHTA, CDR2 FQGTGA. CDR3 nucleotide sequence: TGTGCCAGCAGCCCCTCGGGTCGCCCAGGCTATGGCTACACCTTC. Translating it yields CASSPSGRPGYGYTF. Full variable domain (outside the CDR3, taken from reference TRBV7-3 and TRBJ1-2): GAGVSQTPSNKVTEKGKYVELRCDPISGHTALYWYRQSLGQGPEFLIYFQGTGAADDSGLPNDRFFAVRPEGSVSTLKIQRTERGDSAVYLCASSPSGRPGYGYTFGSGTRLTVV.

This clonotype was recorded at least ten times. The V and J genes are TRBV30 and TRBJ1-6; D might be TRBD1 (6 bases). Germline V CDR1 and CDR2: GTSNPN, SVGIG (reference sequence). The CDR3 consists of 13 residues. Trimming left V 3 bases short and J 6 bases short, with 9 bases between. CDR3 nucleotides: TGTGCCTGGAGGACAGGCGTTAATTCACCCCTCCACTTT. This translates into CAWRTGVNSPLHF. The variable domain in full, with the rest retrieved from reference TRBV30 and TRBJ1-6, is SQTIHQWPATLVQPVGSPLSLECTVEGTSNPNLYWYRQAAGRGLQLLFYSVGIGQISSEVPQNLSASRPQDRQFILSSKKLLLSDSGFYLCAWRTGVNSPLHFGNGTRLTVT.

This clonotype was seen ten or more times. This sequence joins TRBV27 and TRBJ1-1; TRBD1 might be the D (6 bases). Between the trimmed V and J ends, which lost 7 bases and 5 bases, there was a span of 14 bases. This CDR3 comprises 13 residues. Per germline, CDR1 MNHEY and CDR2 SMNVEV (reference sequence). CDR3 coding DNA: TGTGCCAGCATCGGCAGGGGAGAGACTGAAGCTTTCTTT. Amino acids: CASIGRGETEAFF.

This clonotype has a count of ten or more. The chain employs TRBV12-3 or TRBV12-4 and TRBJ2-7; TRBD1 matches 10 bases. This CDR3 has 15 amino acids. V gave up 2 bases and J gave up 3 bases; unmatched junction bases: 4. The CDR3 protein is CASSLYRTGGYEQYF. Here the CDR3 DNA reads TGTGCCAGCAGTTTATACAGGACAGGGGGCTACGAGCAGTACTTC.

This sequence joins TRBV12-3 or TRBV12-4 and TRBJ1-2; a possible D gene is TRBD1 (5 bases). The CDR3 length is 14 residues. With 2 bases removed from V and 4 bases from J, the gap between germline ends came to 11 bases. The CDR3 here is CASSLMGGGYGYTF. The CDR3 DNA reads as TGTGCCAGCAGTTTAATGGGGGGGGGCTATGGCTACACCTTC.

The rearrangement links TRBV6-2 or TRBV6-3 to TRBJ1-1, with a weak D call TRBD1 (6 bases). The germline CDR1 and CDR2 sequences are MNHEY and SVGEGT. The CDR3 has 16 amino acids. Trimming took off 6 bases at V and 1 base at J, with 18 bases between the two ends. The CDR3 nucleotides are TGTGCCAGCAGCCCTCGGGGGGCGAGACCGAACACTGAAGCTTTCTTT. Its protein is CASSPRGARPNTEAFF.